The entry that follows covers one TCR beta chain sequence. Its antigen is not known. These data belong to a study of blood T cells in healthy people across ages. Study information: Template switching picked up about one barcoded beta molecule for each two T cells.

It was with a sample-barcoded 5' primer and a J-beta primer mix that a second PCR of about 6 to 12 cycles was run. TCRdb reprocessed the 5' RACE reads via MiXCR and lists one record per CDR3 protein. The repertoire includes 1 million or so distinct CDR3 sequences, around 25% of them detected once, and approximately 0.79% sits in the top ten. Findings and limits, study-wide: Unsorted PBMCs prevented conclusive naive versus antigen-experienced comparison.

Germline lookup yields CDR1 SQVTM and CDR2 ANQGSEA. The germline V and J ends were trimmed by 3 bases and 13 bases, with 12 bases remaining between them. The CDR3 runs 10 residues. This sample also belongs to another study, concerning T cells of mothers and their children. That work adds: Similar effects of thymic selection on TCR recombination output were recorded in related and unrelated pairs.

What was sequenced was blood. This clonotype was obtained from a girl aged 2-10 years in good health. The chain employs TRBV29-1 and TRBJ2-5, with a weak D call TRBD1 (6 bases). The CDR3: CSVDGDKRYF. The CDR3 DNA reads TGCAGCGTTGACGGGGACAAGCGGTACTTC.